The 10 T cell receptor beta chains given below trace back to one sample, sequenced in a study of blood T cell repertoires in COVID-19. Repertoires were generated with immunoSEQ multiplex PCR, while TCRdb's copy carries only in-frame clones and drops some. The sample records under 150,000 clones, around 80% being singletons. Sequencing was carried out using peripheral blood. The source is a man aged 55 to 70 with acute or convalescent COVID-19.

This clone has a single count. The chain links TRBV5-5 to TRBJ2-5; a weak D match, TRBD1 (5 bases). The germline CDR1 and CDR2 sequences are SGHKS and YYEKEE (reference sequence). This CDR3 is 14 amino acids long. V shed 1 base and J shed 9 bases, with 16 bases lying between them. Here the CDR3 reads CASSLQGLKSSQYF. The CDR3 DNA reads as TGTGCCAGCAGCTTGCAGGGTCTTAAATCGTCCCAGTACTTC.

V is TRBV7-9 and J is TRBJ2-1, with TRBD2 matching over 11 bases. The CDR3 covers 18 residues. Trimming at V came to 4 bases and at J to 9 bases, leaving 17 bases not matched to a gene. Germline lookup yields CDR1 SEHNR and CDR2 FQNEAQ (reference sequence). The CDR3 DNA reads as TGTGCCAGCAGCTCCACTAGCGGGAGTTCCCCTTACAATGGTGAGCAGTTCTTC. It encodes CASSSTSGSSPYNGEQFF.

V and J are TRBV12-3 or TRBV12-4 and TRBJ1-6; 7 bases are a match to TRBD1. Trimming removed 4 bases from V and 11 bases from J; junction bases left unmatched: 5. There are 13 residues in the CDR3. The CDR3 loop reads CASSWTGTAPLHF. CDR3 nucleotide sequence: TGTGCCAGCAGTTGGACTGGGACAGCACCCCTCCACTTT.

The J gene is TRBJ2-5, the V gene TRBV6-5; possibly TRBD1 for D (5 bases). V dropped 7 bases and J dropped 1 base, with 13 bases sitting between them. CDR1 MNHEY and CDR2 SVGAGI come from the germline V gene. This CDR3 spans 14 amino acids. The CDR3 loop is CASTVTGSQETQYF. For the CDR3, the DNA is TGTGCCAGCACCGTCACAGGCTCCCAAGAGACCCAGTACTTC.

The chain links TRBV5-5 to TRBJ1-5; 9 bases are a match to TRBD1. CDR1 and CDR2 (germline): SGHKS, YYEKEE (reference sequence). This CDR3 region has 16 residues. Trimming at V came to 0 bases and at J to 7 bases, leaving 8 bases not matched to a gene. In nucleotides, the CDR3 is TGTGCCAGCAGCTTGGCCATAGACAGGGGGATGCAGCCCCAGCATTTT. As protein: CASSLAIDRGMQPQHF. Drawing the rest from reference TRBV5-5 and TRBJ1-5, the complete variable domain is DAGVTQSPTHLIKTRGQQVTLRCSPISGHKSVSWYQQVLGQGPQFIFQYYEKEERGRGNFPDRFSARQFPNYSSELNVNALLLGDSALYLCASSLAIDRGMQPQHFGDGTRLSIL.

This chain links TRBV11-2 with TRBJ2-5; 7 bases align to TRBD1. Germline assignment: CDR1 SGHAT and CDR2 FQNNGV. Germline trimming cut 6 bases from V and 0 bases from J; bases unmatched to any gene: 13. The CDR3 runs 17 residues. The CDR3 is CASRQTGQRTYQETQYF. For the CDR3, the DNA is TGTGCCAGCAGACAAACGGGACAGAGAACGTACCAAGAGACCCAGTACTTC.

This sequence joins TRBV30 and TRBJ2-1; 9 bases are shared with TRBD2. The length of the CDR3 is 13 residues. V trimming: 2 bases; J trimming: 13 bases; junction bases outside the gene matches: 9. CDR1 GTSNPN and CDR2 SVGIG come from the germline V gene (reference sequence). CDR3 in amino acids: CAWSLLTSGSQFF. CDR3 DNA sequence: TGTGCCTGGAGTCTCCTGACTAGCGGTTCTCAGTTCTTC.

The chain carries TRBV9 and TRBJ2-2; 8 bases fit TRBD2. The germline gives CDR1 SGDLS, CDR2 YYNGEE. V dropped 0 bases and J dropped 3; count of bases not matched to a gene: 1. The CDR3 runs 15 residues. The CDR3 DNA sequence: TGTGCCAGCAGCGTAGGACTAGCGCACACCGGGGAGCTGTTTTTT. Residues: CASSVGLAHTGELFF.

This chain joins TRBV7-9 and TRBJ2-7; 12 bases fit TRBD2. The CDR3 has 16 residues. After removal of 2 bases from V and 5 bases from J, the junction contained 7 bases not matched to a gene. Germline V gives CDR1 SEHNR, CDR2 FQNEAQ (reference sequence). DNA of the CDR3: TGTGCCAGCAGCTTAACGACTAGCGGGAGCGGGAACGAGCAGTACTTC. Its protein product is CASSLTTSGSGNEQYF. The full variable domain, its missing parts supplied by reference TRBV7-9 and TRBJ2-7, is DTGVSQNPRHKITKRGQNVTFRCDPISEHNRLYWYRQTLGQGPEFLTYFQNEAQLEKSRLLSDRFSAERPKGSFSTLEIQRTEQGDSAMYLCASSLTTSGSGNEQYFGPGTRLTVT.

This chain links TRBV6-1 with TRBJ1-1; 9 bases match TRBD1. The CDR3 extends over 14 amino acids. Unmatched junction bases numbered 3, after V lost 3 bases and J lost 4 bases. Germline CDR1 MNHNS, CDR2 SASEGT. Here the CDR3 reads CASSDGQGFTEAFF. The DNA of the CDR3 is TGTGCCAGCAGTGACGGACAGGGGTTCACTGAAGCTTTCTTT.